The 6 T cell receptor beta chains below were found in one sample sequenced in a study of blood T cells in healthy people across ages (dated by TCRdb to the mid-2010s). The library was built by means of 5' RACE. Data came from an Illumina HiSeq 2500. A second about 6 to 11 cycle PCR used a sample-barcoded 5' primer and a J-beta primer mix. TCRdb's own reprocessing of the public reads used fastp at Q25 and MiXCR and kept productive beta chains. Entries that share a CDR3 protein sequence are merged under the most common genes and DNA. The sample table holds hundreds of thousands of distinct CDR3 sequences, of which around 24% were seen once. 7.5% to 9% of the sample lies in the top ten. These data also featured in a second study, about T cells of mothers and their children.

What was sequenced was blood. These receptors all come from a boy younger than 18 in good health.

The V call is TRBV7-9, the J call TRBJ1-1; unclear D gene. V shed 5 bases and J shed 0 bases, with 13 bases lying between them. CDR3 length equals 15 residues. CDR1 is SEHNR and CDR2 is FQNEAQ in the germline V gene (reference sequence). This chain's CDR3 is CASSQVRVLNTEAFF. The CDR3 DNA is TGTGCCAGCAGCCAAGTAAGAGTCTTGAACACTGAAGCTTTCTTT. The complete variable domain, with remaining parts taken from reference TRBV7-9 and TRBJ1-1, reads DTGVSQNPRHKITKRGQNVTFRCDPISEHNRLYWYRQTLGQGPEFLTYFQNEAQLEKSRLLSDRFSAERPKGSFSTLEIQRTEQGDSAMYLCASSQVRVLNTEAFFGQGTRLTVV.

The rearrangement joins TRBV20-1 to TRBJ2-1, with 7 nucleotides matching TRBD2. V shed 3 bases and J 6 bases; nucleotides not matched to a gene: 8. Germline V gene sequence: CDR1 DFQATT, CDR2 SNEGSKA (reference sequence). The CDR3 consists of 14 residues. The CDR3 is CSASKASGGNEQFF. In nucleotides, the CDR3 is TGCAGTGCTAGCAAGGCTAGCGGAGGCAATGAGCAGTTCTTC.

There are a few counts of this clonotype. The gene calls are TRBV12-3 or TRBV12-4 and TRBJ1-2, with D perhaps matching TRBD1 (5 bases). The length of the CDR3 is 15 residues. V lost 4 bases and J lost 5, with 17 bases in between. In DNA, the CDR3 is TGTGCCAGCAGTTGGGGGGAGGGAGGAAAGTATGGCTACACCTTC. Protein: CASSWGEGGKYGYTF.

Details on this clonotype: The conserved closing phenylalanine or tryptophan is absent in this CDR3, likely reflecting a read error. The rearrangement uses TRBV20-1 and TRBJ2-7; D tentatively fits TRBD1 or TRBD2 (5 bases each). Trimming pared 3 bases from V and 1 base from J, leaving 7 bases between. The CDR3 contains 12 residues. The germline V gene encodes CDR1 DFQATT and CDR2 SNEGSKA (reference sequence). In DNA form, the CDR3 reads TGCAGTGCTAGGGGGGATTCCTACGAGCAGTACCTC. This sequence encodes CSARGDSYEQYL.

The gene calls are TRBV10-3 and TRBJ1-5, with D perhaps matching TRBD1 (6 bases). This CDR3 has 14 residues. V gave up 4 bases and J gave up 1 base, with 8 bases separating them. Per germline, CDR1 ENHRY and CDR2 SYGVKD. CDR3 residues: CAISGDTSNQPQHF. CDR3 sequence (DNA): TGTGCCATCAGTGGGGACACGAGCAATCAGCCCCAGCATTTT.

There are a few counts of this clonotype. CDR3 coding DNA: TGCGCCAGCAGAGGACCCGAAACCATTCAGTACTTC. The encoded protein is CASRGPETIQYF. The genes are TRBV10-2 and TRBJ2-4; D is ambiguous. In germline, CDR1 is WSHSY, CDR2 SAAADI. V was trimmed by 6 bases and J by 9 bases, leaving 12 bases between them. The CDR3 runs to 12 residues.